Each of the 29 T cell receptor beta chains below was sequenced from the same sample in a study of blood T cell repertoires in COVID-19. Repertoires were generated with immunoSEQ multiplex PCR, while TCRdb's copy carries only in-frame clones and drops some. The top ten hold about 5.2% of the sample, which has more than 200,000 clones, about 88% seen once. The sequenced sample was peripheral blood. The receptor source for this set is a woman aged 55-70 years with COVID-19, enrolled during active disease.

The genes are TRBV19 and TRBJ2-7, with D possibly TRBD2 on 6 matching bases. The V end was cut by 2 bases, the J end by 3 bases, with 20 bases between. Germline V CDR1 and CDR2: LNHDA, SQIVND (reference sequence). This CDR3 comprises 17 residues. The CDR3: CASSIMGRGPGDYEQYF. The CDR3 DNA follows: TGTGCCAGTAGTATAATGGGACGGGGCCCGGGGGACTACGAGCAGTACTTC.

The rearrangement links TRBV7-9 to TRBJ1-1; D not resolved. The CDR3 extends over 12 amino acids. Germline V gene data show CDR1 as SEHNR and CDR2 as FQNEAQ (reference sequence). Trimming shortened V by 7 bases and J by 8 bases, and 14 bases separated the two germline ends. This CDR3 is CASKTPGSEAFF. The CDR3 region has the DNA TGTGCCAGCAAGACTCCGGGTTCCGAAGCTTTCTTT.

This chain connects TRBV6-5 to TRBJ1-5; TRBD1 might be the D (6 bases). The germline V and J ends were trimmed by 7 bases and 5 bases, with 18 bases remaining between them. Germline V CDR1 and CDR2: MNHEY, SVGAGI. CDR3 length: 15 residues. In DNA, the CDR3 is TGTGCCAGCAACAGGGAGGGGAGCCTGCATCAGCCCCAGCATTTT. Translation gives CASNREGSLHQPQHF.

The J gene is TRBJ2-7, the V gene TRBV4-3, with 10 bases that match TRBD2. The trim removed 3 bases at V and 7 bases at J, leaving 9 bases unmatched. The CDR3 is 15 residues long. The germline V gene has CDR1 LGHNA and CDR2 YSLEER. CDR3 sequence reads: CASSHSGRAIGEQYF. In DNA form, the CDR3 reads TGCGCCAGCAGCCACAGCGGGAGGGCGATTGGGGAGCAGTACTTC.

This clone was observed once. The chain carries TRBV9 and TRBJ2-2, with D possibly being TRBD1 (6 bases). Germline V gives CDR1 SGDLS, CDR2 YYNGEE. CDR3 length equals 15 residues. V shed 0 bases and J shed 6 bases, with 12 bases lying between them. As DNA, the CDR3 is TGTGCCAGCAGCGTAGAACAGGGAATTCCCGGGGAGCTGTTTTTT. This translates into CASSVEQGIPGELFF. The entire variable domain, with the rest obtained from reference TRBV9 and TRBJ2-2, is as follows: DSGVTQTPKHLITATGQRVTLRCSPRSGDLSVYWYQQSLDQGLQFLIQYYNGEERAKGNILERFSAQQFPDLHSELNLSSLELGDSALYFCASSVEQGIPGELFFGEGSRLTVL.

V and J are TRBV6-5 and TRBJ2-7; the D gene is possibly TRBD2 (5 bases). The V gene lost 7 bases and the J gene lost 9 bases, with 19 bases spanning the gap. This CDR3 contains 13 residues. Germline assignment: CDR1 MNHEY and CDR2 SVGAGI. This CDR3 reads CASTLDGGSGQYF. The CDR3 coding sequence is TGTGCCAGCACCCTGGATGGAGGATCCGGGCAGTACTTC.

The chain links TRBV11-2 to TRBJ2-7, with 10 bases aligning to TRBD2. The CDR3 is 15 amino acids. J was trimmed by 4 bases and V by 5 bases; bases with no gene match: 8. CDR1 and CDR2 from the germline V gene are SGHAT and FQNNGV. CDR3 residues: CASSASSGSLYEQYF. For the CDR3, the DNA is TGTGCCAGCAGCGCATCTAGCGGGAGTTTGTACGAGCAGTACTTC.

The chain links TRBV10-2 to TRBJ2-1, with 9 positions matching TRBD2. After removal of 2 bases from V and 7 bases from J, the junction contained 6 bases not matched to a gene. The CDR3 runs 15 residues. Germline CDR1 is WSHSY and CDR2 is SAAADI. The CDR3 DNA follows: TGCGCCAGCAGTGAGATGGCTAGCGGGATAAATGAGCAGTTCTTC. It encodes CASSEMASGINEQFF.

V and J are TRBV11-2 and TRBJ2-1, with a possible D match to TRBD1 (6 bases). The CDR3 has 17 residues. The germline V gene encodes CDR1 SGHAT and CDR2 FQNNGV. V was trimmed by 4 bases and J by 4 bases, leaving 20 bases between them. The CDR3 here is CASSYSPGLGGYNEQFF. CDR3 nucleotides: TGTGCCAGCAGCTATTCTCCGGGGCTAGGGGGATACAATGAGCAGTTCTTC. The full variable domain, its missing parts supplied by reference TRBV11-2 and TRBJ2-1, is EAGVAQSPRYKIIEKRQSVAFWCNPISGHATLYWYQQILGQGPKLLIQFQNNGVVDDSQLPKDRFSAERLKGVDSTLKIQPAKLEDSAVYLCASSYSPGLGGYNEQFFGPGTRLTVL.

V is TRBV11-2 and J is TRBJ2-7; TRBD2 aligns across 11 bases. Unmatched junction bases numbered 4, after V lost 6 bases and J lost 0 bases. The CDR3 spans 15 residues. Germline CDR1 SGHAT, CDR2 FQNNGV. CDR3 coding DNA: TGTGCCAGCAGAGCCGGGACTAGCGGCTCCTACGAGCAGTACTTC. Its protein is CASRAGTSGSYEQYF.

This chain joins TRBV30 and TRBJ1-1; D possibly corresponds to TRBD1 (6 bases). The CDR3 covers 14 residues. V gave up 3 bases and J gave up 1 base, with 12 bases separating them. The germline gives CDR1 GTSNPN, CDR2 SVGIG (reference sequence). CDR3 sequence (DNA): TGTGCCTGGAGGGGGGGGGCAGCGAACACTGAAGCTTTCTTT. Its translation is CAWRGGAANTEAFF.

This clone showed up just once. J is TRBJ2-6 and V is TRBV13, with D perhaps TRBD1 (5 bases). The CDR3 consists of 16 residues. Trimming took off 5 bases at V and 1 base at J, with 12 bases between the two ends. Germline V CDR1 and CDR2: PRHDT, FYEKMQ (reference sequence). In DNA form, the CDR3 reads TGTGCCAGCAGCGGGCAGGGTGTATCTGGGGCCAACGTCCTGACTTTC. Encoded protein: CASSGQGVSGANVLTF.

The CDR3 coding sequence is TGTGCCAGCAGTTTCTTTAGCAATCAGCCCCAGCATTTT. Its translation is CASSFFSNQPQHF. This chain uses TRBV27 with TRBJ1-5; no clear D gene. Trimming took 3 bases from V and 0 from J, leaving 3 bases between them. Germline CDR1 and CDR2: MNHEY and SMNVEV (reference sequence). The length of the CDR3 is 13 residues.

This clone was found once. The CDR3 DNA reads as TGTGCCAGCAGCTTAGTAGCTCAGGGGGGTCAGCCCCAGCATTTT. Translated: CASSLVAQGGQPQHF. The chain uses TRBV7-8 and TRBJ1-5; 7 positions agree with TRBD1. Germline V gene data show CDR1 as SGHVS and CDR2 as FQNEAQ. The CDR3 runs 15 residues. J gave up 6 bases and V 1 base, and 6 bases lay outside the gene matches.

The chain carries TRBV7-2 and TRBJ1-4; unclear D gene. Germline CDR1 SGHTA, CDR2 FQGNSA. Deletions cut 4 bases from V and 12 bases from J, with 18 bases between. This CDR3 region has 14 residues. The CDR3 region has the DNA TGTGCCAGCAGCTCCACCGGGCGGACTGGGCAACTGTTTTTT. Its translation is CASSSTGRTGQLFF. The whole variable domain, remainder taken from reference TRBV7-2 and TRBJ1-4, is GAGVSQSPSNKVTEKGKDVELRCDPISGHTALYWYRQSLGQGLEFLIYFQGNSAPDKSGLPSDRFSAERTGGSVSTLTIQRTQQEDSAVYLCASSSTGRTGQLFFGSGTQLSVL.

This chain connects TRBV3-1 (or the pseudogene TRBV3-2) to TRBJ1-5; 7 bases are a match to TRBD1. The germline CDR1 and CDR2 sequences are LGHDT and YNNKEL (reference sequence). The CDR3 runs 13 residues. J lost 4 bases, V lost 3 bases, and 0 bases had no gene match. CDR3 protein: CASSQDRNQPQHF. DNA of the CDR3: TGTGCCAGCAGCCAGGACAGGAATCAGCCCCAGCATTTT.

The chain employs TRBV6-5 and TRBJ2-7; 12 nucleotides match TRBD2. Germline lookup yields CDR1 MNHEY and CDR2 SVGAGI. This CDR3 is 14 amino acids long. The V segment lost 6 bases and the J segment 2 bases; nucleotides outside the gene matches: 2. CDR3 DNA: TGTGCCAGCAGGTCTAGCGGGAGGGCCTACGAGCAGTACTTC. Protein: CASRSSGRAYEQYF.

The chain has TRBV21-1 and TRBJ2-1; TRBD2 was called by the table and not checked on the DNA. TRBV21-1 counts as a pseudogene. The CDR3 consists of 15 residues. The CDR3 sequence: CASSIRDWAYNEQFF. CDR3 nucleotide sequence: TGTGCCAGCAGCATTCGGGACTGGGCCTACAATGAGCAGTTCTTC.

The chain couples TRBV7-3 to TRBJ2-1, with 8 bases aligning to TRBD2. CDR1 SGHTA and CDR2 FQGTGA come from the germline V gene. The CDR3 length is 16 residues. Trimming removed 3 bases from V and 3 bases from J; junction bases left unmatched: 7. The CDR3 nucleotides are TGTGCCAGCAGCTTGGGACCGGGACTAGGCTACAATGAGCAGTTCTTC. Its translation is CASSLGPGLGYNEQFF.

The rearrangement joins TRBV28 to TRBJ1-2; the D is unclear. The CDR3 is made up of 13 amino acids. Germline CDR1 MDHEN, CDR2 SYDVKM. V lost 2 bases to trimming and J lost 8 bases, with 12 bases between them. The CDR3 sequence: CASSLTGGVGYTF. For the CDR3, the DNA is TGTGCCAGCAGTTTAACGGGAGGTGTCGGCTACACCTTC.

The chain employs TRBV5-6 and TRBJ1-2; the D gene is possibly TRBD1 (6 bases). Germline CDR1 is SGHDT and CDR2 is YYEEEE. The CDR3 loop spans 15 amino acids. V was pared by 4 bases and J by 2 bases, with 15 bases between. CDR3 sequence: CASSLGQLANYGYTF. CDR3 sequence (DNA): TGTGCCAGCAGCCTTGGACAGCTAGCCAACTATGGCTACACCTTC. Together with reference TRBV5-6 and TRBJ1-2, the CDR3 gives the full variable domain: DAGVTQSPTHLIKTRGQQVTLRCSPKSGHDTVSWYQQALGQGPQFIFQYYEEEERQRGNFPDRFSGHQFPNYSSELNVNALLLGDSALYLCASSLGQLANYGYTFGSGTRLTVV.

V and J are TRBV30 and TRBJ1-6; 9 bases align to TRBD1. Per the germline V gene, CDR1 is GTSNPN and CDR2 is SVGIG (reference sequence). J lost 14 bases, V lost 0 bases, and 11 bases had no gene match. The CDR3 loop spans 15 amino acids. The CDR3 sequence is CAWSVSTGGSSTLHF. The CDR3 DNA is TGTGCCTGGAGTGTCTCGACAGGGGGAAGTAGCACCCTCCACTTT. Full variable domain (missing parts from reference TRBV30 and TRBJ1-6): SQTIHQWPATLVQPVGSPLSLECTVEGTSNPNLYWYRQAAGRGLQLLFYSVGIGQISSEVPQNLSASRPQDRQFILSSKKLLLSDSGFYLCAWSVSTGGSSTLHFGNGTRLTVT.

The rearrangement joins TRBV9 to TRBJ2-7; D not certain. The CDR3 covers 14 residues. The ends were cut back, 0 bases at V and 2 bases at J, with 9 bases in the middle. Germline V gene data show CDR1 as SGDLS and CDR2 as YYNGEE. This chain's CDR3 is CASSVDYDPYEQYF. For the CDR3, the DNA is TGTGCCAGCAGCGTAGACTATGACCCCTACGAGCAGTACTTC. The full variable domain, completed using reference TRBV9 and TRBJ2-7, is DSGVTQTPKHLITATGQRVTLRCSPRSGDLSVYWYQQSLDQGLQFLIQYYNGEERAKGNILERFSAQQFPDLHSELNLSSLELGDSALYFCASSVDYDPYEQYFGPGTRLTVT.

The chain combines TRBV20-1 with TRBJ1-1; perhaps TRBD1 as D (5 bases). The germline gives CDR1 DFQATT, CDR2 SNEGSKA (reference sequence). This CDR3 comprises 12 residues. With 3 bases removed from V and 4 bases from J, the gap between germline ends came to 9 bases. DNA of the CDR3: TGCAGTGCTAGTGGGGGGGGCACTGAAGCTTTCTTT. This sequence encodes CSASGGGTEAFF.

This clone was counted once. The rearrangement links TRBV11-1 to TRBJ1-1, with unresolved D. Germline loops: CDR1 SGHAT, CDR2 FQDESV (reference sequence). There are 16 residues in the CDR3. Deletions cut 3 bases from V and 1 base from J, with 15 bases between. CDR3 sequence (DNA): TGTGCCAGCAGCTTCTTCGGTGCCCTGTCGAACACTGAAGCTTTCTTT. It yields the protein CASSFFGALSNTEAFF.

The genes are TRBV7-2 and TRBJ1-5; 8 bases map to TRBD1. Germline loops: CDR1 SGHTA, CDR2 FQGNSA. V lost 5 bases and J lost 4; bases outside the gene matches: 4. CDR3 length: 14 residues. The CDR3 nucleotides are TGTGCCAGCAGCCTGGACAGGGCTAATCAGCCCCAGCATTTT. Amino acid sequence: CASSLDRANQPQHF.

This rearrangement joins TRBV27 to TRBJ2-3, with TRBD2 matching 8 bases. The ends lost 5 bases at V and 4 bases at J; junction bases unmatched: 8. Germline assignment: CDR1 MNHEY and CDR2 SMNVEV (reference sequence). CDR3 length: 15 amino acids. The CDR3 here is CASSPPAGGADTQYF. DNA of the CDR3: TGTGCCAGCAGTCCCCCGGCGGGAGGAGCAGATACGCAGTATTTT.

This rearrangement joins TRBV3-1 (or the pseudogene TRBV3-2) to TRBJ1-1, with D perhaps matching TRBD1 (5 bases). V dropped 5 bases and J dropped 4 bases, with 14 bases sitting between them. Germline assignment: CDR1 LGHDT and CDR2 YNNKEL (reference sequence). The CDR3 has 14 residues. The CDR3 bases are TGTGCCAGCAGCGGTGAGGGGAGGAGCACTGAAGCTTTCTTT. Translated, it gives CASSGEGRSTEAFF.

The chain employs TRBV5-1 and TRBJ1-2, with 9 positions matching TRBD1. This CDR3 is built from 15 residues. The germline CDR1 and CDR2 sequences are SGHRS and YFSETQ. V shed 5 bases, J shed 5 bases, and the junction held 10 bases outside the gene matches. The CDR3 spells CASRRDTGGGYGYTF. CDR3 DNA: TGCGCCAGCAGACGGGACACAGGGGGCGGGTATGGCTACACCTTC.